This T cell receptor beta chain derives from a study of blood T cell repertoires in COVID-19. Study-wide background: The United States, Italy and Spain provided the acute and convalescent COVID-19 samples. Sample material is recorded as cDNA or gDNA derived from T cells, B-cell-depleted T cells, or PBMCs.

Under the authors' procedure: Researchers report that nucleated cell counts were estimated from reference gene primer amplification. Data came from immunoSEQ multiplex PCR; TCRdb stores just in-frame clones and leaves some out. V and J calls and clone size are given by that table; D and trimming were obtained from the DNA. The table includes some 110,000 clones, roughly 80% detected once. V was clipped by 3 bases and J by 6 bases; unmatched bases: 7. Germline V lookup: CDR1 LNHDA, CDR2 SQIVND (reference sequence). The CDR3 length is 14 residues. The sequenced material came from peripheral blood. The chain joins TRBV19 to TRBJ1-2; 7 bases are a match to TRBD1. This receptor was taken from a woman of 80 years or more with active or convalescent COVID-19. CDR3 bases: TGTGCCAGTAGTATGGACAGGAGGACTAATGGCTACACCTTC. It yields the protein CASSMDRRTNGYTF.